A selection of T cell receptor beta chains follows, all from one sample in a study of cytomegalovirus exposure and HLA in healthy donors. Sequencing used immunoSEQ multiplex PCR; TCRdb keeps in-frame clones, though not all of them. The sample carries 200,000 to 250,000 clones, roughly 80% recorded once. Sequenced sample: PBMCs. Source of these receptors: a woman in her forties in good health and CMV-seronegative. The CDR3 runs from the conserved cysteine through the conserved F or W. The D gene is left open where the match is weak. Expanded clones get a size class; other rows say once, few or many, or leave the size out.

>TRBD1|TRBV29-1|.|TRBJ1-2
TGCAGCGTTGAACAACAGGGGAAGGGCTACACCTTC
CSVEQQGKGYTF
>.|TRBV21-1|.|TRBJ1-1
TGTGCCAGCAGCAAAGCCGGACAGGGAGGGACTGAAGCTTTCTTT
CASSKAGQGGTEAFF
>TRBD2|TRBV7-9|few|TRBJ2-7
TGTGCCAGCATCCGCGGGAGTGGTGTTGGGGAGCAGTACTTC
CASIRGSGVGEQYF
>TRBD1|TRBV11-2|.|TRBJ1-1
TGTGCCAGCAGCCATGATATTGGGACAGGGCAGAACACTGAAGCTTTCTTT
CASSHDIGTGQNTEAFF
>.|TRBV1|.|TRBJ2-7
TGCACCAGCAGCCAAGGGACTAGCGGGAGGGGATCCTACGAGCAGTACTTC
CTSSQGTSGRGSYEQYF
>.|TRBV18|.|TRBJ1-4
TGTGCCAGCTCACCAAGCATCGCCCTAAGTGGTGAAAAACTGTTTTTT
CASSPSIALSGEKLFF
>.|TRBV2|.|TRBJ1-1
TGTGCCAGCAGTGAGTGGGGACTAAACACTGAAGCTTTCTTT
CASSEWGLNTEAFF
>TRBD2|TRBV19|.|TRBJ2-1
TGTGCCAGTAGTAATGCCCTAGCGGGTTCGACCTTTACCTACAATGAGCAGTTCTTC
CASSNALAGSTFTYNEQFF
>.|TRBV29-1|once|TRBJ2-7
TGCAGCGCCGTGCTGGAGGGCCAGCAGTACTTC
CSAVLEGQQYF
>TRBD1|TRBV6-1|.|TRBJ2-7
TGTGCCAGCAGTGCCCCCGGGACAGGGGGCGAGCAGTACTTC
CASSAPGTGGEQYF
>.|TRBV5-1|.|TRBJ1-5
TGCGCCAGCAACTTGGGGGGGGATAGCAATCAGCCCCAGCATTTT
CASNLGGDSNQPQHF